Detailed here is one TCR beta chain. Its antigen is still unknown. TCRdb used MiXCR to reprocess the 5' RACE reads, holding one entry per CDR3 protein. This table has hundreds of thousands of distinct CDR3 sequences, roughly 22% appearing once. This entry comes from a study of T-cell memory formation after mild COVID-19. Overall study findings and caveats: CD4+ bias marked clones expanding day 15 to 37, unlike balanced contracting clones. Pre-infection memory held some responding clones, suggesting pre-existing cross-reactive T cells responded.

CDR1 and CDR2 (germline): SGHVS, FQNEAQ. This CDR3 has 13 residues. V was clipped by 3 bases and J by 7 bases, with 12 bases between them. The sequence was obtained from an adult woman who had mild COVID-19 (a few samples of this study predate the infection). Cell type and time point are not known. V usage is TRBV7-8 and J usage is TRBJ1-1; tentative D call: TRBD1 (5 bases). The sequencing sample was made of PBMCs or a T cell subset sorted from them (not recorded which). The CDR3 spells CASSFGTANEAFF. The CDR3 coding sequence is TGTGCCAGCAGCTTCGGGACTGCCAATGAAGCTTTCTTT.